This T cell receptor beta chain came from a study of T-cell reconstitution after alpha-beta-depleted transplantation in children. Notes on the study in general: The origin of alpha-beta T cells about two months after transplant was reportedly several hundred expanded graft clones.

Regarding this clonotype: As yet, its antigen is unknown.

The CDR3 covers 13 residues. Trimming stripped 9 bases from V and 5 bases from J, with 15 bases between. The germline CDR1 and CDR2 sequences are KGHDR and SFDVKD. The authors prepared the TCRbeta library with unique molecular identifiers. One entry per CDR3 protein results from TCRdb running MiXCR on the PCR reads. The sample carries hundreds of thousands of distinct CDR3 sequences, around 16% recorded once. The sequence was collected from a boy younger than two who had a stem cell transplant for Wiskott-Aldrich syndrome, so the T cells may come from the graft donor. The rearrangement uses TRBV24-1 and TRBJ2-5; tentatively, D is TRBD2 (5 bases). The source material was PBMCs, mostly from graft donor cells, sampled 360 days after TCRalphabeta/CD19-depleted stem cell transplant. This CDR3 reads CATSDSPLETQYF. For the CDR3, the DNA is TGTGCCACCTCGGACTCCCCCCTGGAGACCCAGTACTTC.